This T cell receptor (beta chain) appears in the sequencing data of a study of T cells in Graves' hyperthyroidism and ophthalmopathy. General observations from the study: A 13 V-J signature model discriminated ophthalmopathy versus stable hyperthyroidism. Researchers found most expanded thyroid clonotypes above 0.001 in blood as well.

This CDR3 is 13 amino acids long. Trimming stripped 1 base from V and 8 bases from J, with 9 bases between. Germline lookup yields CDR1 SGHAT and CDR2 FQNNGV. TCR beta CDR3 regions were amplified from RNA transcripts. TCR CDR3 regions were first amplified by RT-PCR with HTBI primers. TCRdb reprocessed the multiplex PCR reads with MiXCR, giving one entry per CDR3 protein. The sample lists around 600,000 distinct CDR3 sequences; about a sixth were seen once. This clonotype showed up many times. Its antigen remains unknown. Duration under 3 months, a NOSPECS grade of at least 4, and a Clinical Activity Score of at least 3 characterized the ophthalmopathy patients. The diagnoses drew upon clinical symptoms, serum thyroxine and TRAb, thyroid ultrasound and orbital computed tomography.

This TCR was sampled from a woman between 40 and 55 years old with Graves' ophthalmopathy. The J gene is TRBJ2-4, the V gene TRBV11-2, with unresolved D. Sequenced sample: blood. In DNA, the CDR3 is TGTGCCAGCAGCTTAGGGGTTCAGGACATTCAGTACTTC. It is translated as CASSLGVQDIQYF.